This T cell receptor beta chain was identified in a study of T cell changes during pregnancy in multiple sclerosis. The CDR3 is made up of 14 amino acids. Trimming left V 3 bases short and J 4 bases short, with 12 bases between. Germline V gene sequence: CDR1 MGHRA, CDR2 YSYEKL. Sequencing was performed with immunoSEQ multiplex PCR; in TCRdb, only in-frame clones are kept and a portion is missing. The table shows 55,000 to 85,000 clones, with around 94% occurring only once. The TCR was taken from a female donor with multiple sclerosis, enrolled in a pregnancy study. This material consisted of peripheral blood, taken in the third trimester of pregnancy. This sequence joins TRBV4-1 and TRBJ1-1, with D perhaps matching TRBD1 (6 bases). Here the CDR3 reads CASSQYTGITEAFF. The CDR3 DNA reads as TGCGCCAGCAGCCAGTATACAGGGATCACTGAAGCTTTCTTT.